The clone carrying this T cell receptor beta chain has just a few counts. The second PCR ran about 6 to 12 cycles with a sample-barcoded 5' primer and J-beta primers. TCRdb reprocessed the 5' RACE reads via MiXCR and lists one record per CDR3 protein. The sample records approximately 1.5 million distinct CDR3 sequences, roughly 32% being singletons. The data stem from a study of blood T cells in healthy people across ages. V lost 1 base and J lost 5; bases outside the gene matches: 10. Germline assignment: CDR1 SGHAT and CDR2 FQNNGV. The CDR3 covers 19 residues. What was sequenced was blood. The V gene is TRBV11-2, the J gene TRBJ2-1; 14 nucleotides match TRBD2. The TCR comes from a woman younger than 45 in good health. CDR3 sequence: CASSLGRLAGGLLNNEQFF. DNA of the CDR3: TGTGCCAGCAGCTTAGGCCGACTAGCGGGAGGGCTCCTAAACAATGAGCAGTTCTTC. Filled out from reference TRBV11-2 and TRBJ2-1, the complete variable domain reads EAGVAQSPRYKIIEKRQSVAFWCNPISGHATLYWYQQILGQGPKLLIQFQNNGVVDDSQLPKDRFSAERLKGVDSTLKIQPAKLEDSAVYLCASSLGRLAGGLLNNEQFFGPGTRLTVL.